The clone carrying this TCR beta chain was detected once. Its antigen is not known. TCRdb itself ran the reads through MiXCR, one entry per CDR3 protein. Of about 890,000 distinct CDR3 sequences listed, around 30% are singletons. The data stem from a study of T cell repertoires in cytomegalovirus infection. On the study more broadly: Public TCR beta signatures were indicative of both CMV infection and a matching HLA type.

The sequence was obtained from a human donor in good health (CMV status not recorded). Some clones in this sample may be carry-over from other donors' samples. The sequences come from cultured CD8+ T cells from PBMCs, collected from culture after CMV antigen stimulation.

The DNA of the CDR3 is TGTGCCAGCAGTTCCCACAGGGGGCAGTATGAAAAACTGTTTTTT. The encoded protein is CASSSHRGQYEKLFF. The gene calls are TRBV27 and TRBJ1-4, with 9 bases that match TRBD1. The J segment lost 6 bases and the V segment lost 4 bases, leaving 6 bases of the junction unmatched. The V gene's germline CDR1 is MNHEY and CDR2 SMNVEV (reference sequence). This CDR3 is 15 amino acids long.